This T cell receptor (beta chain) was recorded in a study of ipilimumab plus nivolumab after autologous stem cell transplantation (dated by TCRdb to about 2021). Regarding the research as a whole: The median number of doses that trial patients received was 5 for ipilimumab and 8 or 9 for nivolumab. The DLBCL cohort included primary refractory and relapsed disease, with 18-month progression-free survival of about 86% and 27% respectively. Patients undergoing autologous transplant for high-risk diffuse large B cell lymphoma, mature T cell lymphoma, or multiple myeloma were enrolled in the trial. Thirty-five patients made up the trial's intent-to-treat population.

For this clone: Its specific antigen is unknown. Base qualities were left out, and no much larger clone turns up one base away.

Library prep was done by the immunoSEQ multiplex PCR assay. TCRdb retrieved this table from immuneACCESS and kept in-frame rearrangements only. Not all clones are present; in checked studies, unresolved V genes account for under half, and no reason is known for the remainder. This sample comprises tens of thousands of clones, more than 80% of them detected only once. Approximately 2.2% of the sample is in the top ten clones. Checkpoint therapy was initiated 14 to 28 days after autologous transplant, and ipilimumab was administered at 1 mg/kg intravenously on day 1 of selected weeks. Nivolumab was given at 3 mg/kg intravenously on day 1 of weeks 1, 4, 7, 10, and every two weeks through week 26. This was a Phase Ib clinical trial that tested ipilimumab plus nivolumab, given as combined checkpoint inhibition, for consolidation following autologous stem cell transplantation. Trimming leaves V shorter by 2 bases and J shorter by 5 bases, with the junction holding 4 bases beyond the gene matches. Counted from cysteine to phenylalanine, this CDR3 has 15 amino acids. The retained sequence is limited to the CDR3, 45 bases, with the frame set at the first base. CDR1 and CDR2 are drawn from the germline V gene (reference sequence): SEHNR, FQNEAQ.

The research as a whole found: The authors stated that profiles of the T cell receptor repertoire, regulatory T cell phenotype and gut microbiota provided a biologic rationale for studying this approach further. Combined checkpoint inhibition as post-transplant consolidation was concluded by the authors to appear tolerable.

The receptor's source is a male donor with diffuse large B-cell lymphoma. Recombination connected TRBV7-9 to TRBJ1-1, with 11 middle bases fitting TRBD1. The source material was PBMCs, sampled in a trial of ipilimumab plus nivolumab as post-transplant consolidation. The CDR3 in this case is CASSLTGTGGTEAFF. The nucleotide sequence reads TGTGCCAGCAGCTTAACCGGGACAGGGGGGACTGAAGCTTTCTTT.